The 22 T cell receptor beta chains below all came from one sample that was sequenced in a study of beta chain features in type 1 diabetes. Regarding the study as a whole: Type 1 diabetes patients had TCRB CDR3s that were shorter (moderately but significantly so) in all four CD4+ subsets.

No antigen is known for these receptors. The investigators reverse transcribed all of the isolated RNA, so they sequenced expressed TCRB transcripts. Libraries were prepared by immunoSEQ multiplex PCR; TCRdb keeps only in-frame clonotypes and omits some of them. The sample holds approximately 280,000 clones, roughly 15% seen once. Sequenced: naive CD4+ T cells from blood. The receptors were sampled from a man younger than 30 with type 1 diabetes.

This chain uses TRBV6-5 with TRBJ2-1, with D tentatively TRBD2 (5 bases). The germline CDR1 and CDR2 sequences are MNHEY and SVGAGI. V lost 0 bases to trimming and J lost 8 bases, with 11 bases between them. This CDR3 is built from 14 residues. For the CDR3, the DNA is TGTGCCAGCAGTTACTCGGAGCGGAGCGATGAGCAGTTCTTC. As protein: CASSYSERSDEQFF.

The chain employs TRBV29-1 and TRBJ2-5; D gene ambiguous. The CDR3 totals 12 residues. Germline CDR1 and CDR2: SQVTM and ANQGSEA. V was shortened by 4 bases and J by 3 bases, with 9 bases between the two germline ends. CDR3 sequence: CSVGWAEETQYF. The CDR3 region has the DNA TGCAGCGTTGGGTGGGCAGAAGAGACCCAGTACTTC.

In its sample, this clone was seen a few times. The chain carries TRBV13 and TRBJ2-7, with TRBD1 matching 9 bases. Per the germline V gene, CDR1 is PRHDT and CDR2 is FYEKMQ (reference sequence). V lost 0 bases to trimming and J lost 2 bases; unmatched junction nucleotides: 2. The CDR3 is made up of 15 amino acids. CDR3 nucleotide sequence: TGTGCCAGCAGCTTAGGCCGACAGGGGGCCTACGAGCAGTACTTC. Amino acids: CASSLGRQGAYEQYF.

V and J are TRBV9 and TRBJ2-2; possible D gene TRBD2, 5 bases. Germline V lookup: CDR1 SGDLS, CDR2 YYNGEE. The ends were cut back, 0 bases at V and 4 bases at J, with 7 bases in the middle. The CDR3 sequence is 14 residues long. The CDR3 protein is CASSVAGSTGELFF. The CDR3 region has the DNA TGTGCCAGCAGCGTAGCGGGGAGCACCGGGGAGCTGTTTTTT.

The chain is built from TRBV7-6 and TRBJ2-1; 7 nucleotides match TRBD1. Germline V lookup: CDR1 SGHVS, CDR2 FNYEAQ. This CDR3 is 13 amino acids long. Trimming took 5 bases from V and 7 from J; bases not matched to a gene: 5. The DNA of the CDR3 is TGTGCCAGCAGCCCCAGACAGGGTAATGAGCAGTTCTTC. It is translated as CASSPRQGNEQFF.

This clone was counted only a few times. The chain carries TRBV28 and TRBJ2-7; no firm D call. This CDR3 is built from 15 residues. The V gene lost 8 bases and the J gene lost 1 base, with 18 bases spanning the gap. Germline-derived CDR1 and CDR2 are MDHEN and SYDVKM. CDR3 nucleotide sequence: TGTGCCAGCGCCCCGTTACTCGCGGTTTCCTACGAGCAGTACTTC. Amino acids: CASAPLLAVSYEQYF.

A few counts support this clone. The genes are TRBV7-2 and TRBJ2-3; 8 positions agree with TRBD2. The V and J ends lost 5 bases and 4 bases, in that order; junction bases with no gene match: 8. CDR3 length: 15 amino acids. Germline loops: CDR1 SGHTA, CDR2 FQGNSA. CDR3 residues: CASSPRAGVPDTQYF. CDR3 DNA: TGTGCCAGCAGCCCCCGAGCGGGAGTCCCAGATACGCAGTATTTT.

This clone was recorded a few times. The chain employs TRBV7-2 and TRBJ2-7, with D unresolved. Germline CDR1 and CDR2: SGHTA and FQGNSA. The CDR3 spans 13 residues. V was pared by 4 bases and J by 4 bases, with 11 bases between. This CDR3 reads CASSSSPLYEQYF. The DNA of the CDR3 is TGTGCCAGCAGCTCTTCCCCTCTATACGAGCAGTACTTC.

This clone was detected only a few times. This chain joins TRBV5-1 and TRBJ2-7; tentative D call: TRBD2 (5 bases). Germline CDR1 reads SGHRS; CDR2 reads YFSETQ. The CDR3 contains 14 residues. V was trimmed by 4 bases and J by 3 bases, leaving 14 bases between them. CDR3 in amino acids: CASSGGRADYEQYF. The CDR3 coding sequence is TGCGCCAGCAGCGGAGGCCGGGCAGACTACGAGCAGTACTTC. Full variable domain (missing parts from reference TRBV5-1 and TRBJ2-7): KAGVTQTPRYLIKTRGQQVTLSCSPISGHRSVSWYQQTPGQGLQFLFEYFSETQRNKGNFPGRFSGRQFSNSRSEMNVSTLELGDSALYLCASSGGRADYEQYFGPGTRLTVT.

The chain uses TRBV27 and TRBJ2-6, with 8 bases aligning to TRBD1. V lost 6 bases and J lost 0; bases outside the gene matches: 7. The CDR3 extends over 17 amino acids. Germline values: CDR1 MNHEY, CDR2 SMNVEV (reference sequence). The CDR3 DNA reads TGTGCCAGCAGACGGGACAGGCAGAGCTCTGGGGCCAACGTCCTGACTTTC. As protein: CASRRDRQSSGANVLTF.

Only a few counts were recorded for this clone. The chain uses TRBV11-2 and TRBJ2-5, with D perhaps TRBD1 (6 bases). Germline loops: CDR1 SGHAT, CDR2 FQNNGV. The V and J ends lost 5 bases and 5 bases respectively, with 15 bases between them. The CDR3 is made up of 14 amino acids. The CDR3 DNA reads TGTGCCAGCAGCCTCAATACAGGGCAGGAGACCCAGTACTTC. Protein product: CASSLNTGQETQYF.

In this sample, this clone turned up a few times. The chain couples TRBV5-1 to TRBJ2-2; a weak D match, TRBD2 (6 bases). The V end was cut by 4 bases, the J end by 2 bases, with 15 bases between. Looked up from germline, CDR1 is SGHRS and CDR2 is YFSETQ. This CDR3 has 16 residues. CDR3 in DNA: TGCGCCAGCAGCCCTCAGCGGGTCTCCAACACCGGGGAGCTGTTTTTT. Protein sequence: CASSPQRVSNTGELFF. The full variable domain, its missing parts supplied by reference TRBV5-1 and TRBJ2-2, is KAGVTQTPRYLIKTRGQQVTLSCSPISGHRSVSWYQQTPGQGLQFLFEYFSETQRNKGNFPGRFSGRQFSNSRSEMNVSTLELGDSALYLCASSPQRVSNTGELFFGEGSRLTVL.

The sample holds one count of this clone. This chain links TRBV7-2 with TRBJ2-1, with TRBD2 as a possible D gene (6 bases). In germline, CDR1 is SGHTA, CDR2 FQGNSA. V was shortened by 1 base and J by 7 bases, with 11 bases between the two germline ends. The CDR3 has 14 residues. CDR3 in DNA: TGTGCCAGCAGCTTAGAATGGACTACAAATGAGCAGTTCTTC. It specifies CASSLEWTTNEQFF.

This chain joins TRBV29-1 and TRBJ2-3, with a possible D match to TRBD2 (5 bases). The V gene's germline CDR1 is SQVTM and CDR2 ANQGSEA. The CDR3 runs 13 residues. The V and J ends lost 2 bases and 3 bases respectively, with 9 bases between them. Here the CDR3 reads CSVELAMTDTQYF. The CDR3 DNA reads as TGCAGCGTTGAACTAGCAATGACAGATACGCAGTATTTT.

This clone was seen only a few times. The J gene is TRBJ2-1, the V gene TRBV27; 9 bases match TRBD2. CDR1 MNHEY and CDR2 SMNVEV come from the germline V gene (reference sequence). The CDR3 covers 16 residues. V was clipped by 4 bases and J by 9 bases; unmatched bases: 13. The CDR3 DNA follows: TGTGCCAGCAGTTACCTCCCCGCTAGCGGGGTTAGTGAGCAGTTCTTC. Amino acid sequence: CASSYLPASGVSEQFF.

This clone was counted between two and nine times. CDR3 region: CASSLQFTDTQYF. DNA for the CDR3: TGTGCCAGCAGCCTCCAGTTCACAGATACGCAGTATTTT. The J gene is TRBJ2-3, the V gene TRBV9, with D unresolved. The CDR3 is 13 amino acids. Trimming pared 4 bases from V and 2 bases from J, leaving 8 bases between. CDR1 and CDR2 from the germline V gene are SGDLS and YYNGEE.

The V gene is TRBV11-3, the J gene TRBJ2-7; 8 bases agree with TRBD1. Per the germline V gene, CDR1 is SGHNT and CDR2 is YENEEA. Trimming at V came to 5 bases and at J to 3 bases, leaving 6 bases not matched to a gene. The CDR3 loop spans 14 amino acids. The CDR3 spells CASSPGGAGYEQYF. The CDR3 bases are TGTGCCAGCAGCCCAGGGGGCGCGGGCTACGAGCAGTACTTC.

The genes are TRBV7-2 and TRBJ2-7, with 10 bases identical to TRBD1. V shed 6 bases, J shed 4 bases, and the junction held 9 bases outside the gene matches. This CDR3 has 15 residues. Germline V gene lookup returns CDR1 SGHTA and CDR2 FQGNSA. CDR3 amino acids: CASSRPGQGTYEQYF. CDR3 bases: TGTGCCAGCAGTAGACCGGGACAGGGGACTTACGAGCAGTACTTC.

J is TRBJ1-5 and V is TRBV29-1, with TRBD1 matching 7 bases. This CDR3 is built from 13 residues. Per the germline V gene, CDR1 is SQVTM and CDR2 is ANQGSEA. With V trimmed by 5 bases and J by 1 base, 2 bases remained unmatched. The CDR3 reads CSVSGGSNQPQHF. The CDR3 DNA follows: TGCAGCGTTTCAGGGGGGAGCAATCAGCCCCAGCATTTT.

The rearrangement uses TRBV10-1 and TRBJ2-2; TRBD2 is a possible D gene (6 bases). The CDR3 length is 18 residues. CDR1 is WNHNN, CDR2 SYGVQD, per germline (reference sequence). V gave up 4 bases and J gave up 1 base, with 19 bases separating them. CDR3 protein: CASSGPARGRRNTGELFF. In DNA form, the CDR3 reads TGCGCCAGCAGTGGACCGGCTCGGGGGAGGAGGAACACCGGGGAGCTGTTTTTT.

The chain joins TRBV28 to TRBJ1-2, with a possible D match to TRBD1 (6 bases). V was pared by 4 bases and J by 8 bases, with 14 bases between. Per germline, CDR1 MDHEN and CDR2 SYDVKM. CDR3 length equals 13 residues. For the CDR3, the DNA is TGTGCCAGCAGTTGGGCCACAGGGTCGGGCTACACCTTC. It translates to CASSWATGSGYTF.

The chain links TRBV5-1 to TRBJ2-1, with 8 nucleotides matching TRBD2. The CDR3 length is 18 residues. The V gene's germline CDR1 is SGHRS and CDR2 YFSETQ. The junction had 13 bases not matched to a gene; V was cut back by 1 base and J by 4 bases. CDR3 nucleotides: TGCGCCAGCAGCTTGTCCGTTAGCGGGGAGACTTATTACAATGAGCAGTTCTTC. Protein sequence: CASSLSVSGETYYNEQFF. The full variable domain, with the rest looked up from reference TRBV5-1 and TRBJ2-1, is KAGVTQTPRYLIKTRGQQVTLSCSPISGHRSVSWYQQTPGQGLQFLFEYFSETQRNKGNFPGRFSGRQFSNSRSEMNVSTLELGDSALYLCASSLSVSGETYYNEQFFGPGTRLTVL.